These 22 T cell receptor beta chains originate from one sample sequenced in a study of shared clonotypes between healthy human individuals. Data came from immunoSEQ multiplex PCR; TCRdb stores just in-frame clones and leaves some out. Altogether about 730,000 clones are present, over 60% being singletons, with the ten largest covering under 2%. The sequenced sample consisted of memory CD4+ T cells sorted from blood. Subset noted: CD45RA-negative fraction. All receptors come from a woman aged 25 to 45 in good health.

The chain recombines TRBV11-2 with TRBJ2-3; 10 bases are a match to TRBD2. The junction had 13 bases not matched to a gene; V was cut back by 3 bases and J by 4 bases. Germline CDR1 reads SGHAT; CDR2 reads FQNNGV. This CDR3 spans 18 amino acids. CDR3 sequence reads: CASSLVLAGEVGADTQYF. For the CDR3, the DNA is TGTGCCAGCAGCTTGGTCCTAGCGGGAGAAGTTGGGGCAGATACGCAGTATTTT. Drawing the rest from reference TRBV11-2 and TRBJ2-3, the complete variable domain is EAGVAQSPRYKIIEKRQSVAFWCNPISGHATLYWYQQILGQGPKLLIQFQNNGVVDDSQLPKDRFSAERLKGVDSTLKIQPAKLEDSAVYLCASSLVLAGEVGADTQYFGPGTRLTVL.

This clone was recorded once. CDR3 sequence (DNA): TGCGCCAGCAGCCCGCGAGTAGTACGCACCGGGGAGCTGTTTTTT. Its translation: CASSPRVVRTGELFF. V gene TRBV5-1 combines with J gene TRBJ2-2; unclear D gene. The CDR3 length is 15 residues. Between the trimmed V and J ends, which lost 4 bases and 4 bases, there was a span of 14 bases. Germline V lookup: CDR1 SGHRS, CDR2 YFSETQ.

The chain is built from TRBV5-1 and TRBJ1-1; 10 bases align to TRBD1. Germline V gives CDR1 SGHRS, CDR2 YFSETQ. V was clipped by 1 base and J by 8 bases; unmatched bases: 5. The CDR3 spans 14 residues. The CDR3 DNA reads as TGCGCCAGCAGCTTGTTGGGACAGGGGCCCGAAGCTTTCTTT. This encodes CASSLLGQGPEAFF.

The chain links TRBV18 to TRBJ2-3; D unclear. Trimming pared 5 bases from V and 2 bases from J, leaving 2 bases between. This CDR3 region has 11 residues. CDR1 and CDR2 from the germline V gene are KGHSH and LQKENI. CDR3: CASSDTDTQYF. In nucleotides, the CDR3 is TGTGCCAGCTCAGACACAGATACGCAGTATTTT.

This clone was counted many times. The chain recombines TRBV6-1 with TRBJ2-1; D gene unclear. The CDR3 sequence is 18 residues long. V was pared by 2 bases and J by 0 bases, with 17 bases between. The germline gives CDR1 MNHNS, CDR2 SASEGT. The CDR3 nucleotides are TGTGCCAGCAGTGAAATCTGGACGCCGGGCGGCTCCTACAATGAGCAGTTCTTC. This encodes CASSEIWTPGGSYNEQFF.

Comments on this clone: At one end, the junction sequence differs from germline, possibly due to a read error. V is TRBV7-2 and J is TRBJ2-7; 9 positions agree with TRBD1. Per germline, CDR1 SGHTA and CDR2 FQGNSA. The CDR3 totals 13 residues. CDR3 region: CASSLQGAYGQYF. In DNA, the CDR3 is TGTGCCAGCAGTCTACAGGGGGCCTACGGGCAGTACTTC.

This chain uses TRBV6-6 with TRBJ1-4, with 10 nucleotides matching TRBD1. The CDR3 totals 15 residues. The ends lost 2 bases at V and 9 bases at J; junction bases unmatched: 6. From germline, CDR1 is MNHNY and CDR2 SVGAGI (reference sequence). CDR3 sequence (DNA): TGTGCCAGCAGTTACGTCGACAGGGGGCTTAAAAAACTGTTTTTT. It encodes CASSYVDRGLKKLFF.

This clone was observed at least ten times. The V call is TRBV5-1, the J call TRBJ1-1; D call uncertain. Per the germline V gene, CDR1 is SGHRS and CDR2 is YFSETQ. This CDR3 spans 14 amino acids. The V end was cut by 0 bases, the J end by 11 bases, with 17 bases between. DNA of the CDR3: TGCGCCAGCAGCTTGGGGGAGGAGGGTGGACTGGCTTTCTTT. Translating it yields CASSLGEEGGLAFF.

The V and J genes are TRBV7-9 and TRBJ2-5, with 12 bases that match TRBD1. Germline V gives CDR1 SEHNR, CDR2 FQNEAQ (reference sequence). Trimming removed 4 bases from V and 1 base from J; junction bases left unmatched: 4. CDR3 length equals 16 residues. The CDR3 sequence: CASSWDRGQGQETQYF. CDR3 bases: TGTGCCAGCAGCTGGGACAGGGGGCAAGGCCAAGAGACCCAGTACTTC. The full variable domain, rest sourced from reference TRBV7-9 and TRBJ2-5, is DTGVSQNPRHKITKRGQNVTFRCDPISEHNRLYWYRQTLGQGPEFLTYFQNEAQLEKSRLLSDRFSAERPKGSFSTLEIQRTEQGDSAMYLCASSWDRGQGQETQYFGPGTRLLVL.

Concerning this clone: Given a much more abundant clone one base away, this may be a read error. This chain links TRBV6-5 with TRBJ2-7; D is ambiguous. V was trimmed by 4 bases and J by 6 bases, leaving 16 bases between them. Looked up from germline, CDR1 is MNHEY and CDR2 is SVGAGI. The CDR3 contains 14 residues. The CDR3 is CASSFRHFVGEQYF. CDR3 in DNA: TGTGCCAGCAGTTTCCGGCATTTCGTAGGCGAGCAGTACTTC.

This chain joins TRBV30 and TRBJ2-6; D remains ambiguous. V gave up 5 bases and J gave up 4 bases, with 21 bases separating them. Germline V gives CDR1 GTSNPN, CDR2 SVGIG (reference sequence). The CDR3 has 17 amino acids. CDR3 in DNA: TGTGCCTGGGCTCGCCGCTACCTGAGGCAAGGGGCCAACGTCCTGACTTTC. Amino acids: CAWARRYLRQGANVLTF.

In this sample, this clone turned up a few times. The chain has TRBV2 and TRBJ2-3; 11 bases align to TRBD2. This CDR3 is built from 15 residues. Germline V gives CDR1 SNHLY, CDR2 FYNNEI. V lost 5 bases and J lost 3; bases outside the gene matches: 4. The CDR3: CASSILAGATDTQYF. In nucleotides, the CDR3 is TGTGCCAGCAGTATACTAGCGGGGGCTACAGATACGCAGTATTTT.

The V and J genes are TRBV5-1 and TRBJ2-2, with 8 nucleotides matching TRBD2. Trimming at V came to 0 bases and at J to 6 bases, leaving 7 bases not matched to a gene. The length of the CDR3 is 16 residues. Germline assignment: CDR1 SGHRS and CDR2 YFSETQ. This CDR3 reads CASSLAEREIAGELFF. The CDR3 nucleotides read TGCGCCAGCAGCTTGGCAGAGCGGGAGATTGCCGGGGAGCTGTTTTTT.

This clone was picked up one time. The rearrangement links TRBV5-4 to TRBJ1-4; D call uncertain. Germline V CDR1 and CDR2: SGHNT, YYREEE (reference sequence). V was trimmed by 0 bases and J by 8 bases, leaving 11 bases between them. CDR3 length: 14 residues. CDR3 loop: CASSLGGSGEKLFF. As DNA, the CDR3 is TGTGCCAGCAGCTTGGGTGGCTCGGGAGAAAAACTGTTTTTT.

This clone was observed a few times. The CDR3 DNA reads as TGTGCCAGCAGGGTAACAGGTCTCGATCAGCCCCAGCATTTT. Residues: CASRVTGLDQPQHF. The V and J genes are TRBV2 and TRBJ1-5, with D possibly matching TRBD1 (5 bases). The CDR3 is 14 amino acids. The germline gives CDR1 SNHLY, CDR2 FYNNEI. Trimming left V 6 bases short and J 5 bases short, with 14 bases between.

The gene calls are TRBV5-4 and TRBJ2-5, with TRBD1 matching 9 bases. The CDR3 covers 15 residues. The J segment lost 5 bases and the V segment lost 4 bases, leaving 9 bases of the junction unmatched. Looked up from germline, CDR1 is SGHNT and CDR2 is YYREEE (reference sequence). This CDR3 is CASSGTGGAWETQYF. The CDR3 DNA reads as TGTGCCAGCAGCGGAACAGGGGGCGCTTGGGAGACCCAGTACTTC.

The CDR3 bases are TGCGCCAGCAGCCGACAGGGGGAAACAACCAATGAGCAGTTCTTC. It specifies CASSRQGETTNEQFF. The chain uses TRBV5-1 and TRBJ2-1, with 9 bases fitting TRBD1. CDR1 and CDR2 from the germline V gene are SGHRS and YFSETQ. V shed 4 bases and J 6 bases; nucleotides not matched to a gene: 8. The CDR3 runs 15 residues.

The chain joins TRBV27 to TRBJ2-6, with TRBD2 matching over 7 bases. The CDR3 loop spans 15 amino acids. After removal of 3 bases from V and 2 bases from J, the junction contained 1 base not matched to a gene. The germline V gene has CDR1 MNHEY and CDR2 SMNVEV (reference sequence). As DNA, the CDR3 is TGTGCCAGCAGTTTGGCGGGGGCTGGGGCCAACGTCCTGACTTTC. This codes for CASSLAGAGANVLTF.

The rearrangement links TRBV2 to TRBJ1-1; 9 bases align to TRBD1. Germline values: CDR1 SNHLY, CDR2 FYNNEI. There are 16 residues in the CDR3. V shed 6 bases and J 1 base; nucleotides not matched to a gene: 9. CDR3 coding DNA: TGTGCCAGCAGGGAGACAGGGGGGACAGCGAACACTGAAGCTTTCTTT. It translates to CASRETGGTANTEAFF.

The chain is built from TRBV5-8 and TRBJ1-1, with D hard to call. V gave up 0 bases and J gave up 7 bases, with 13 bases separating them. The CDR3 spans 14 residues. The germline gives CDR1 SGHTS, CDR2 YDEGEE. CDR3 loop: CASSLEYAGGEAFF. The CDR3 DNA follows: TGTGCCAGCAGCTTGGAGTACGCGGGAGGTGAAGCTTTCTTT.

This chain joins TRBV5-6 and TRBJ2-1, with 11 bases identical to TRBD2. Trimming took 2 bases from V and 10 from J; bases not matched to a gene: 8. CDR1 and CDR2 (germline): SGHDT, YYEEEE. The CDR3 is 15 residues long. The CDR3 spells CASSFELAGVGEQFF. CDR3 in DNA: TGTGCCAGCAGCTTTGAACTAGCGGGAGTAGGGGAGCAGTTCTTC.

The J gene is TRBJ1-2, the V gene TRBV5-1; 9 bases match TRBD1. Germline V lookup: CDR1 SGHRS, CDR2 YFSETQ. Germline trimming cut 0 bases from V and 4 bases from J; bases unmatched to any gene: 4. The CDR3 has 15 residues. As DNA, the CDR3 is TGCGCCAGCAGCTTGGGAACAGGGGGCCTCTATGGCTACACCTTC. This translates into CASSLGTGGLYGYTF.